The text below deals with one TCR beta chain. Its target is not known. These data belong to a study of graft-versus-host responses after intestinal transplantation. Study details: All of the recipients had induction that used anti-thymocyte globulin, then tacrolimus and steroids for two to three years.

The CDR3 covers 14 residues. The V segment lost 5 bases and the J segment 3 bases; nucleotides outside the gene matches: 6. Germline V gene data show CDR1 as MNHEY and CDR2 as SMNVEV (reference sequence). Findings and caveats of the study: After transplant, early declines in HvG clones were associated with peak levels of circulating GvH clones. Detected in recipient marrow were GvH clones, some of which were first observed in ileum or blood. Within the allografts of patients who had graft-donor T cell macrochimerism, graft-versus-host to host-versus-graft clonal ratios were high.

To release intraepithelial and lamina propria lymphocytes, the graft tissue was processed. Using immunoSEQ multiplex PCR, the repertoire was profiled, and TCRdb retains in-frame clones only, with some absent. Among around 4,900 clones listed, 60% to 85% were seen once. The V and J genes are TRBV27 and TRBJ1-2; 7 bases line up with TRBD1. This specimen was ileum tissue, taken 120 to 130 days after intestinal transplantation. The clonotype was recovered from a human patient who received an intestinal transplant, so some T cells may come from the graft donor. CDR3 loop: CASSEDREDYGYTF. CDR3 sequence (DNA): TGTGCCAGCAGTGAAGACAGGGAGGACTATGGCTACACCTTC.